The 10 T cell receptor beta chains reported below all come from one sample, sequenced in a study of cytomegalovirus exposure and HLA in healthy donors. The PCR used 60 Vbeta and 13 Jbeta primers. Using immunoSEQ multiplex PCR, the repertoire was profiled, and TCRdb retains in-frame clones only, with some absent. The sample gives about 170,000 clones, about 85% of which show up once; around 2.6% is in the top ten. The specimen was PBMCs. These TCRs come from a man aged 30 to 45 in good health and CMV-seropositive.

The rearrangement joins TRBV4-3 to TRBJ2-2; 9 bases fit TRBD2. V shed 1 base and J 6 bases; nucleotides not matched to a gene: 12. Germline CDR1 and CDR2: LGHNA and YSLEER. The CDR3 runs 18 residues. The DNA of the CDR3 is TGCGCCAGCAGCCAAGTCCGCGGGGGGGCAAAGGCTCCCGGGGAGCTGTTTTTT. Its protein product is CASSQVRGGAKAPGELFF.

The V call is TRBV15, the J call TRBJ1-5; the match to TRBD1 covers 7 bases. Germline V CDR1 and CDR2: LNHNV, YYDKDF (reference sequence). This CDR3 spans 15 amino acids. J gave up 6 bases and V 5 bases, and 10 bases lay outside the gene matches. This CDR3 reads CATSGSRGLGQPQHF. The CDR3 coding sequence is TGTGCCACCAGCGGATCTAGGGGGCTCGGTCAGCCCCAGCATTTT.

This clone is a singleton in its sample. At one boundary the junction diverges from the germline segment, which might be a read error. The genes are TRBV7-7 and TRBJ2-3; 8 nucleotides match TRBD1. Germline-derived CDR1 and CDR2 are SSHAT and FNYEAQ (reference sequence). This CDR3 spans 18 amino acids. The CDR3 coding sequence is TGTGCTAGCAGCCCCTTTTCGGGGCCAGGACAGGGCGCAGATACGCAGTATTTT. It specifies CASSPFSGPGQGADTQYF.

This clone occurred once. The chain couples TRBV19 to TRBJ1-1, with D perhaps matching TRBD1 (5 bases). This CDR3 is 16 amino acids long. V lost 6 bases to trimming and J lost 0 bases, with 17 bases between them. Looked up from germline, CDR1 is LNHDA and CDR2 is SQIVND (reference sequence). The CDR3 here is CASRYLGQGLNTEAFF. CDR3 DNA: TGTGCCAGTAGGTACTTAGGCCAGGGTTTGAACACTGAAGCTTTCTTT.

V gene TRBV9 combines with J gene TRBJ2-5; possible D gene TRBD1, 5 bases. Germline loops: CDR1 SGDLS, CDR2 YYNGEE. This CDR3 region has 13 residues. The V end was cut by 5 bases, the J end by 1 base, with 9 bases between. The CDR3 loop reads CASSLTVQETQYF. DNA of the CDR3: TGTGCCAGCAGTCTGACAGTCCAAGAGACCCAGTACTTC.

The chain employs TRBV5-1 and TRBJ1-5; 7 nucleotides agree with TRBD1. From germline, CDR1 is SGHRS and CDR2 YFSETQ. This CDR3 comprises 16 residues. The junction had 10 bases not matched to a gene; V was cut back by 0 bases and J by 7 bases. The CDR3, as DNA: TGCGCCAGCAGCTTGGAGGGGGCAGGGAGAGGCCAGCCCCAGCATTTT. It encodes CASSLEGAGRGQPQHF.

The rearrangement joins TRBV11-2 to TRBJ2-5; D perhaps matches TRBD2 (7 bases). This CDR3 region has 16 residues. With 5 bases removed from V and 2 bases from J, the gap between germline ends came to 18 bases. The germline V gene encodes CDR1 SGHAT and CDR2 FQNNGV. CDR3 bases: TGTGCCAGCAGCAAACTATACGGGGGGCAGCAAGAGACCCAGTACTTC. It is translated as CASSKLYGGQQETQYF.

The CDR3 DNA follows: TGCAGCGTTGGGGACACCCGGTCCTACGAGCAGTACTTC. Translated, it gives CSVGDTRSYEQYF. The chain uses TRBV29-1 and TRBJ2-7; D might be TRBD1 (6 bases). Germline V gene lookup returns CDR1 SQVTM and CDR2 ANQGSEA. The V and J ends lost 4 bases and 1 base respectively, with 11 bases between them. The CDR3 spans 13 residues.

This chain links TRBV5-1 with TRBJ1-3; no clear D. In germline, CDR1 is SGHRS, CDR2 YFSETQ. Between the trimmed V and J ends, which lost 4 bases and 2 bases, there was a span of 4 bases. The CDR3 has 12 residues. The CDR3 DNA sequence: TGCGCCAGCAGCCCGGCTGGAAACACCATATATTTT. Residues: CASSPAGNTIYF. Drawing the rest from reference TRBV5-1 and TRBJ1-3, the complete variable domain is KAGVTQTPRYLIKTRGQQVTLSCSPISGHRSVSWYQQTPGQGLQFLFEYFSETQRNKGNFPGRFSGRQFSNSRSEMNVSTLELGDSALYLCASSPAGNTIYFGEGSWLTVV.

CDR3 sequence (DNA): TGTGCCCCGCTAGGGATAGCGGGAGGGCCCGGGACCGGGGAGCTGTTTTTT. Its translation: CAPLGIAGGPGTGELFF. The chain is built from TRBV11-2 and TRBJ2-2; 11 nucleotides agree with TRBD2. CDR3 length: 17 residues. CDR1 and CDR2 (germline): SGHAT, FQNNGV. Trimming took 11 bases from V and 5 from J; bases not matched to a gene: 16.